Given below is one T cell receptor beta chain in context. No antigen is known for it. The record originates from a study of shared clonotypes between healthy human individuals. Findings and caveats of the study: As a rule, naive subsets had a larger estimated richness than memory subsets.

Only in-frame clones appear in the TCRdb table, and some are missing; sequencing was by immunoSEQ multiplex PCR. The sample lists 2 million to 3 million clones, around 94% occurring once. The CDR3 runs 15 residues. Germline assignment: CDR1 SGHNT and CDR2 YYREEE (reference sequence). The V end was cut by 0 bases, the J end by 1 base, with 10 bases between. The sample consisted of naive CD4+ T cells sorted from blood. As to subset: CD45RA+ positively selected. This chain links TRBV5-4 with TRBJ1-1; unclear D gene. The receptor was isolated from a man aged 18-30 years in good health. This CDR3 is CASSLARGGNTEAFF. CDR3 bases: TGTGCCAGCAGCTTGGCGCGGGGTGGGAACACTGAAGCTTTCTTT.